This T cell receptor beta chain originates from a study of blood T cell repertoires in COVID-19. Study information: Specimens from acute and convalescent COVID-19 originated in the United States, Italy and Spain. PBMCs, B-cell-depleted T cells, or T cells were the source of the cDNA or gDNA that made up the material.

The authors' processing: Researchers report that nucleated cell counts were estimated from reference gene primer amplification. Some clones are missing from TCRdb's copy, which holds only in-frame ones; the method was immunoSEQ multiplex PCR. V, J and clone size derive from that table, while D and trimming were established from the DNA sequence. This table has 200,000 to 300,000 clones, 85% to 90% appearing once. V lost 0 bases, J lost 6 bases, and 8 bases lay in between. This CDR3 contains 13 residues. CDR1 is SGHTA and CDR2 is FQGNSA in the germline V gene. The source material was peripheral blood. The rearrangement joins TRBV7-2 to TRBJ1-1; tentatively, D is TRBD1 (6 bases). This TCR came from a woman aged 40 to 50 with acute or convalescent COVID-19. CDR3 in DNA: TGTGCCAGCAGCTTAGCACAGGGCTCTGAAGCTTTCTTT. Translation: CASSLAQGSEAFF.